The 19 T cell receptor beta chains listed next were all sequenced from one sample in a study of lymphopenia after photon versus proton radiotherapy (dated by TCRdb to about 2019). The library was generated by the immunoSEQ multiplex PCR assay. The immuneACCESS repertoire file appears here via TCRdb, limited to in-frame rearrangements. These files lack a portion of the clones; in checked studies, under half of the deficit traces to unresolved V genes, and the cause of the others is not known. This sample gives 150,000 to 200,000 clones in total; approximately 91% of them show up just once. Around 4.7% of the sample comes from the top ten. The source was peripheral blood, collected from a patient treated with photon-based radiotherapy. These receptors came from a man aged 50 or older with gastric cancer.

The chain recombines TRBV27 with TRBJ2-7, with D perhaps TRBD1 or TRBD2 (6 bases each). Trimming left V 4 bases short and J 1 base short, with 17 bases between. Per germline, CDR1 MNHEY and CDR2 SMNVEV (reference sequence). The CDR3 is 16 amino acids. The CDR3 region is CASSSLRGGWSYEQYF. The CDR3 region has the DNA TGTGCCAGCAGTTCCCTACGAGGGGGGTGGTCCTACGAGCAGTACTTC.

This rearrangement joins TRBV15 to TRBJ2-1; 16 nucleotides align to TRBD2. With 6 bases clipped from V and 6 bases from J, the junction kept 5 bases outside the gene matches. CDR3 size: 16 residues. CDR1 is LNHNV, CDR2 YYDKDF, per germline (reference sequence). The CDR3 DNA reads TGTGCCACCAGAACGGGACTAGCGGGAGGGCTCAATGAGCAGTTCTTC. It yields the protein CATRTGLAGGLNEQFF.

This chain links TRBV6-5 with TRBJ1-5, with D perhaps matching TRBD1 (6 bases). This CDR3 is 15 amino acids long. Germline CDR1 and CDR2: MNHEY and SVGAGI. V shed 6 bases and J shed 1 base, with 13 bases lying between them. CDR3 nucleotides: TGTGCCAGCAGAGGAGGGGGGGCGAGCAATCAGCCCCAGCATTTT. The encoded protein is CASRGGGASNQPQHF.

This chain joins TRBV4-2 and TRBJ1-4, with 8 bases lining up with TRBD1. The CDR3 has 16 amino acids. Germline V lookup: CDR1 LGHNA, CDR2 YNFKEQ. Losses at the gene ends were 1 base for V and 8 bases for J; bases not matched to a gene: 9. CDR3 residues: CASSQGIGQGREKLFF. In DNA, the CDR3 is TGTGCCAGCAGCCAAGGGATCGGACAGGGTAGGGAAAAACTGTTTTTT.

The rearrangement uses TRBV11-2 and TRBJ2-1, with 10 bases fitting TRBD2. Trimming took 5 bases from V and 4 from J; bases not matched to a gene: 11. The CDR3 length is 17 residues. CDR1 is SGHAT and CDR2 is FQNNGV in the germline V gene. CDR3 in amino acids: CASSHALGTSAYNEQFF. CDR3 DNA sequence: TGTGCCAGCAGCCACGCGTTGGGGACTAGCGCGTACAATGAGCAGTTCTTC.

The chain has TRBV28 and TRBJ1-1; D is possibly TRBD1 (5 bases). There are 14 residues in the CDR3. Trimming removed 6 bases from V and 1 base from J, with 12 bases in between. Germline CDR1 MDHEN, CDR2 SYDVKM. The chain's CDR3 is CASSLPGGNTEAFF. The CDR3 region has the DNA TGTGCCAGCAGCCTTCCCGGGGGGAACACTGAAGCTTTCTTT.

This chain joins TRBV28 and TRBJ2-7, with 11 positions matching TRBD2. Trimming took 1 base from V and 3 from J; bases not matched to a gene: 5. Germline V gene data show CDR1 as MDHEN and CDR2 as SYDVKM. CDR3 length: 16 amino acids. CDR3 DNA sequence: TGTGCCAGCAGTTTATTGGGGCTAGCGGGAGGCTACGAGCAGTACTTC. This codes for CASSLLGLAGGYEQYF.

The CDR3, as DNA: TGTGCCAGCAGTGAAGGGCGGGCAGTCCTTAATCAGCCCCAGCATTTT. Its protein product is CASSEGRAVLNQPQHF. This chain joins TRBV2 and TRBJ1-5; D not certain. The V gene's germline CDR1 is SNHLY and CDR2 FYNNEI. V gave up 1 base and J gave up 4 bases, with 14 bases separating them. CDR3 length equals 16 residues. Looking up the rest from reference TRBV2 and TRBJ1-5 gives the full variable domain: EPEVTQTPSHQVTQMGQEVILRCVPISNHLYFYWYRQILGQKVEFLVSFYNNEISEKSEIFDDQFSVERPDGSNFTLKIRSTKLEDSAMYFCASSEGRAVLNQPQHFGDGTRLSIL.

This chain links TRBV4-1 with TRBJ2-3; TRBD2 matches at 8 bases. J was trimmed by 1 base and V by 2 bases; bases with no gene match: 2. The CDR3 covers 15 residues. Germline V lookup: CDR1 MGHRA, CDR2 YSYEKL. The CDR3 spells CASSQPSGRTDTQYF. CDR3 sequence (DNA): TGCGCCAGCAGCCAACCTAGCGGGCGCACAGATACGCAGTATTTT.

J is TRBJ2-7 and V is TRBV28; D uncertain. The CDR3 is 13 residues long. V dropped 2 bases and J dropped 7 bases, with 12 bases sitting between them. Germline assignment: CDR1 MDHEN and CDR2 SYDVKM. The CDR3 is CASSLPDRREQYF. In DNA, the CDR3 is TGTGCCAGCAGTTTACCGGACCGGCGGGAGCAGTACTTC.

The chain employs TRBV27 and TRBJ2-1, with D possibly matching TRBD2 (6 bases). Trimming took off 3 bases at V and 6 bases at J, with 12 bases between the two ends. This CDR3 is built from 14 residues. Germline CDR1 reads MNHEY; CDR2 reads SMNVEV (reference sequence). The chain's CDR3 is CASSFETRSNEQFF. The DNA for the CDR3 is TGTGCCAGCAGTTTCGAGACTAGGAGCAATGAGCAGTTCTTC.

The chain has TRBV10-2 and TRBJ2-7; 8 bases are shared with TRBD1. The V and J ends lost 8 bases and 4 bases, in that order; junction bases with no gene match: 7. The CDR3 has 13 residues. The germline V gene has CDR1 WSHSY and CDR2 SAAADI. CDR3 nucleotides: TGCGCCAGCGGCCGGGACAGGCGGTACGAGCAGTACTTC. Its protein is CASGRDRRYEQYF.

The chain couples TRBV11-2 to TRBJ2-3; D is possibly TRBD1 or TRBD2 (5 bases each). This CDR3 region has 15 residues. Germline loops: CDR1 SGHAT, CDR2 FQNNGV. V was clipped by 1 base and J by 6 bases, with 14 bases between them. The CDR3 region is CASSLVRGRSDTQYF. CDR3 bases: TGTGCCAGCAGCTTAGTACGGGGACGAAGCGATACGCAGTATTTT.

The CDR3, as DNA: TGTGCCAGCAGCTTAGGACGGCAAAATGAAAAACTGTTTTTT. Translating gives CASSLGRQNEKLFF. The chain recombines TRBV7-2 with TRBJ1-4; D is unclear. This CDR3 has 14 residues. Trimming cost V 1 base and J 5 bases, with 8 bases left between them. Per germline, CDR1 SGHTA and CDR2 FQGNSA.

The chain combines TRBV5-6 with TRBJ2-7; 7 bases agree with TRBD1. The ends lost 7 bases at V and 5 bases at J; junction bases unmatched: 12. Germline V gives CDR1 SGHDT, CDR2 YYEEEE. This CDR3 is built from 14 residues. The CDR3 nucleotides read TGTGCCAGCGTACTAGGGGGCGCTTTACACGAGCAGTACTTC. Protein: CASVLGGALHEQYF.

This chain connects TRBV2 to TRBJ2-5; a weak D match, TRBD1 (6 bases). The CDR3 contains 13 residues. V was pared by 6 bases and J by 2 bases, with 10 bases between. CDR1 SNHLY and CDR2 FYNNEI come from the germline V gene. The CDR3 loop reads CASRRTEQETQYF. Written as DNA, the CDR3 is TGTGCCAGCAGGAGGACAGAACAAGAGACCCAGTACTTC.

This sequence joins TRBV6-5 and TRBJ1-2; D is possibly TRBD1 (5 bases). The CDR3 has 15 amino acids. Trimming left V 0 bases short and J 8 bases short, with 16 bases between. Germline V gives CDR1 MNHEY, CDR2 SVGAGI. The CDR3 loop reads CASSYSFSPGTGYTF. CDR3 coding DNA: TGTGCCAGCAGTTACTCTTTTTCCCCAGGGACCGGCTACACCTTC.

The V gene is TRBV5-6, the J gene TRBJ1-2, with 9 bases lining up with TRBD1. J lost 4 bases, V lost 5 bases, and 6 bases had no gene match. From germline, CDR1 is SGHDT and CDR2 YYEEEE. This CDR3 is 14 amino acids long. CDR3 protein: CASSLDRGTYGYTF. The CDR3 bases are TGTGCCAGCAGTCTTGACAGGGGGACCTATGGCTACACCTTC.

The CDR3 loop is CASSQRPRGDINEKLFF. The CDR3 DNA is TGCGCCAGCAGCCAAAGACCCCGGGGAGACATTAATGAAAAACTGTTTTTT. J is TRBJ1-4 and V is TRBV4-1; D is uncertain. The germline gives CDR1 MGHRA, CDR2 YSYEKL. The germline V and J ends were trimmed by 2 bases and 4 bases, with 17 bases remaining between them. The CDR3 runs to 17 residues.